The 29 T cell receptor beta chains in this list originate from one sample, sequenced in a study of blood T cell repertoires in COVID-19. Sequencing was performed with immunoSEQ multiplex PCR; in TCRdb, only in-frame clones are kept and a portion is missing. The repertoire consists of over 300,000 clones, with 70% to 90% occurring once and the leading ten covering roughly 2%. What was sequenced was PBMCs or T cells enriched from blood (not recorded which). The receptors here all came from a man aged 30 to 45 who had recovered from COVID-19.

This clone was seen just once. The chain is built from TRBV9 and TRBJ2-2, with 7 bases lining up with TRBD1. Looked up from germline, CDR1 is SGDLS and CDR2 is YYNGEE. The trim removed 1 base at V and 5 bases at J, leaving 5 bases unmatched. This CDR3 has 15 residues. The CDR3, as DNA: TGTGCCAGCAGCGTAAGGGGGCGCGGTACCGGGGAGCTGTTTTTT. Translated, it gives CASSVRGRGTGELFF.

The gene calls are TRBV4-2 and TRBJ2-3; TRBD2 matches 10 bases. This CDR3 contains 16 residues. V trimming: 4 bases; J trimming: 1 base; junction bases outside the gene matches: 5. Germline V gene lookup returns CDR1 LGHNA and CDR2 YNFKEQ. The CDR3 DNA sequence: TGTGCCAGCAGCCCTATGGGGACTAGCGGCACAGATACGCAGTATTTT. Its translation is CASSPMGTSGTDTQYF.

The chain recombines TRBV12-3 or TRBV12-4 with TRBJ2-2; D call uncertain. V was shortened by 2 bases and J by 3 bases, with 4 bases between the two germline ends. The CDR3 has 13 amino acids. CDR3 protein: CASSLQDTGELFF. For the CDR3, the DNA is TGTGCCAGCAGTTTACAGGACACCGGGGAGCTGTTTTTT.

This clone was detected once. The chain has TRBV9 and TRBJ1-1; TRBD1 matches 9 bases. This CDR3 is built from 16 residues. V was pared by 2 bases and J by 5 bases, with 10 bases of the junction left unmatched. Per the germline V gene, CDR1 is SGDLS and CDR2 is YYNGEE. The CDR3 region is CASSVEGTGTGTEAFF. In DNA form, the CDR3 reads TGTGCCAGCAGCGTGGAGGGGACAGGGACCGGAACTGAAGCTTTCTTT.

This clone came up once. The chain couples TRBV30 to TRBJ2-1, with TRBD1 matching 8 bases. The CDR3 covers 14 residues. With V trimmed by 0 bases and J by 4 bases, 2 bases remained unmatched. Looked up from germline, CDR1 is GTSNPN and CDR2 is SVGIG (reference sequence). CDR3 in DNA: TGTGCCTGGAGTGTAGGACAGGGATACAATGAGCAGTTCTTC. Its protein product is CAWSVGQGYNEQFF.

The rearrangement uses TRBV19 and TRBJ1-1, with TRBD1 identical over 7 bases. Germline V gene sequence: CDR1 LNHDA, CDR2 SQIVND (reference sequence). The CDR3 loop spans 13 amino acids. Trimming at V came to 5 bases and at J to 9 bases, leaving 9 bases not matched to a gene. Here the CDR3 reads CASSAQQGRKAFF. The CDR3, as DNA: TGTGCCAGTAGTGCCCAACAGGGGCGTAAAGCTTTCTTT. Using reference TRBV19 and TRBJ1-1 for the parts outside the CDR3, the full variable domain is DGGITQSPKYLFRKEGQNVTLSCEQNLNHDAMYWYRQDPGQGLRLIYYSQIVNDFQKGDIAEGYSVSREKKESFPLTVTSAQKNPTAFYLCASSAQQGRKAFFGQGTRLTVV.

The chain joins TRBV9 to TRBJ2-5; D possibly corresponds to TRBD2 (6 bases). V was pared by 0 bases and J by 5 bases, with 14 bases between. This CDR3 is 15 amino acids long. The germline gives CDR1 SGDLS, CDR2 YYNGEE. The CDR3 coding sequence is TGTGCCAGCAGCGTAGCTCAAAGCAGCGGGGAGACCCAGTACTTC. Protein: CASSVAQSSGETQYF.

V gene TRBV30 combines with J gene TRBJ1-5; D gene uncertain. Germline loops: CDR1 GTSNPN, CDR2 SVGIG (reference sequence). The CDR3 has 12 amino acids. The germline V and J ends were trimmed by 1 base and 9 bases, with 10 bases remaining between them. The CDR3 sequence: CAWSEDLVPQHF. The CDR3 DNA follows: TGTGCCTGGAGTGAAGACTTGGTGCCCCAGCATTTT.

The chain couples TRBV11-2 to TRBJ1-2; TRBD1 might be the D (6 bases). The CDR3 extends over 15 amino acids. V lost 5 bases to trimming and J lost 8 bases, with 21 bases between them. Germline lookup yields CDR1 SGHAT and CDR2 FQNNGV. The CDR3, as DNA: TGTGCCAGCAGCACCCTGCAGGGGATTAGGAGAGGCTACACCTTC. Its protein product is CASSTLQGIRRGYTF.

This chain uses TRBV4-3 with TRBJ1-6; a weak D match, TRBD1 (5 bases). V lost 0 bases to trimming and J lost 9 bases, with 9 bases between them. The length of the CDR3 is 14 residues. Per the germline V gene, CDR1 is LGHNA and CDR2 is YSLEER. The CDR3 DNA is TGCGCCAGCAGCCAAGATACCAGGGTTTCACCCCTCCACTTT. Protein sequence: CASSQDTRVSPLHF.

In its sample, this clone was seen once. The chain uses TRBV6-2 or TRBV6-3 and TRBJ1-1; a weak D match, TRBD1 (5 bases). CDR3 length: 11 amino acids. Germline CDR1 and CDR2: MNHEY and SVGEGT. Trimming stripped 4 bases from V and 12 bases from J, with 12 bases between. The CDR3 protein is CASSSTAGTFF. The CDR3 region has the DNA TGTGCCAGCAGTTCGACAGCAGGAACTTTCTTT.

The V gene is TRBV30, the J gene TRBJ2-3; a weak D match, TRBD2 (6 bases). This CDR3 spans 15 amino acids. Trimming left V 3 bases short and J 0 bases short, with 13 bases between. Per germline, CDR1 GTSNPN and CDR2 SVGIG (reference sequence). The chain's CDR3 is CAWSEPTSSTDTQYF. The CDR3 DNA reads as TGTGCCTGGAGCGAACCTACTAGCAGCACAGATACGCAGTATTTT.

The CDR3 sequence: CATARTSGGYEQYF. CDR3 nucleotides: TGTGCCACCGCCAGGACTAGCGGGGGCTACGAGCAGTACTTC. J is TRBJ2-7 and V is TRBV15, with 13 bases identical to TRBD2. Unmatched junction bases numbered 4, after V lost 8 bases and J lost 3 bases. In germline, CDR1 is LNHNV, CDR2 YYDKDF (reference sequence). The CDR3 is 14 residues long.

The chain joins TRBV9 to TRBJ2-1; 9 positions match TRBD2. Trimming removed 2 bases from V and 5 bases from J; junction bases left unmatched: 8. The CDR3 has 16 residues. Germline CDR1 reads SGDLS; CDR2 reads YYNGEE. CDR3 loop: CASSVSLSSGNNEQFF. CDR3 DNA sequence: TGTGCCAGCAGCGTTTCTCTTTCTAGCGGGAACAATGAGCAGTTCTTC.

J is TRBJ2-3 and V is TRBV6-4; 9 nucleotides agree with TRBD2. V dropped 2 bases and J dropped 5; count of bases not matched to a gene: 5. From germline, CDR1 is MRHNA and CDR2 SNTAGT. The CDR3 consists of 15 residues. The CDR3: CASSDGRGGRDTQYF. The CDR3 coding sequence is TGTGCCAGCAGTGACGGGCGGGGGGGCCGAGATACGCAGTATTTT.

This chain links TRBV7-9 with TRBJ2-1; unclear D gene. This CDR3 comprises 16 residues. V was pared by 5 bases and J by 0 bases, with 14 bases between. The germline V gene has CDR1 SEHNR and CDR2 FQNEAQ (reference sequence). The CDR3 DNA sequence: TGTGCCAGCAGCCCAACTCACTCGAGCTCCTACAATGAGCAGTTCTTC. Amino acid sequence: CASSPTHSSSYNEQFF.

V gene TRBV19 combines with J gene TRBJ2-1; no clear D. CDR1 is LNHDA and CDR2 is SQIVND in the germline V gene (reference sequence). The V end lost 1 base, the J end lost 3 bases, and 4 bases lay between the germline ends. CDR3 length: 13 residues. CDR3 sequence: CASSIVGYNEQFF. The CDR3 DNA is TGTGCCAGTAGTATAGTCGGCTACAATGAGCAGTTCTTC.

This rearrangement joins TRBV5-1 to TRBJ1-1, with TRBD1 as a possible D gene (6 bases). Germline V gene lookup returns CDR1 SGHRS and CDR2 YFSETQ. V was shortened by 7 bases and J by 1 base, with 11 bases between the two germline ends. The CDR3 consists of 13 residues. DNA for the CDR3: TGCGCCAGCTTAGGACAGCCGAACACTGAAGCTTTCTTT. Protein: CASLGQPNTEAFF.

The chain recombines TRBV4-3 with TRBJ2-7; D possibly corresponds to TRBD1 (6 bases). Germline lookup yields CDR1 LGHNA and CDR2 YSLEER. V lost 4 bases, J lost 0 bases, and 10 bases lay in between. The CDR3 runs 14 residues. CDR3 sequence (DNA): TGCGCCAGCAGCCTCGACAGGCGCTCCTACGAGCAGTACTTC. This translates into CASSLDRRSYEQYF.

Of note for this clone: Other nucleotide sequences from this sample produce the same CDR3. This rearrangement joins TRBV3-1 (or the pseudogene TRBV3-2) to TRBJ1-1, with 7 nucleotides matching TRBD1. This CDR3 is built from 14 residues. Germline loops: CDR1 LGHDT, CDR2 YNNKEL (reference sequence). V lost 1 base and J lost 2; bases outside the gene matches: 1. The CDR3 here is CASSQGQGNTEAFF. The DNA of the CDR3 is TGTGCCAGCAGCCAAGGACAGGGAAACACTGAAGCTTTCTTT.

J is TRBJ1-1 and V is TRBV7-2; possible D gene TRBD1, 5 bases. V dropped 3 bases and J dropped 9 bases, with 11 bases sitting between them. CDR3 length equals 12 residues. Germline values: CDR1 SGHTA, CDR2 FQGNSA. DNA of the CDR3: TGTGCCAGCAGCTTTGGCGGGGGTCAAGCTTTCTTT. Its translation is CASSFGGGQAFF. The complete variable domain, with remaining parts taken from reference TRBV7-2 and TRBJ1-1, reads GAGVSQSPSNKVTEKGKDVELRCDPISGHTALYWYRQSLGQGLEFLIYFQGNSAPDKSGLPSDRFSAERTGGSVSTLTIQRTQQEDSAVYLCASSFGGGQAFFGQGTRLTVV.

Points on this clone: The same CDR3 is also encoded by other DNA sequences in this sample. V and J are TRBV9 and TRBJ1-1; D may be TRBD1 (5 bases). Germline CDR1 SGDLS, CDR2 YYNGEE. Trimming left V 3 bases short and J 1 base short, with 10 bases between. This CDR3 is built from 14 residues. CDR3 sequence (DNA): TGTGCCAGCAGCGCCGGAACAGGGAACACTGAAGCTTTCTTT. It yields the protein CASSAGTGNTEAFF.

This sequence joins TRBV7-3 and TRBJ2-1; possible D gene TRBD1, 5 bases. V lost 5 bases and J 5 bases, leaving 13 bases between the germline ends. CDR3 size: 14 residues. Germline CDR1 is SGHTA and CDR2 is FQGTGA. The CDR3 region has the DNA TGTGCCAGCAGCCAGGGCCACACAGACAATGAGCAGTTCTTC. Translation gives CASSQGHTDNEQFF. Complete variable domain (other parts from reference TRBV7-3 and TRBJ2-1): GAGVSQTPSNKVTEKGKYVELRCDPISGHTALYWYRQSLGQGPEFLIYFQGTGAADDSGLPNDRFFAVRPEGSVSTLKIQRTERGDSAVYLCASSQGHTDNEQFFGPGTRLTVL.

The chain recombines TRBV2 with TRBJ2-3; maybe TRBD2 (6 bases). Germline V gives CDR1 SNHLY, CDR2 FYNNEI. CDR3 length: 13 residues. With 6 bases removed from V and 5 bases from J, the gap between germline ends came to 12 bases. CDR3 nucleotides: TGTGCCAGCAGGCGGGACGGGGGAGATACGCAGTATTTT. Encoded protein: CASRRDGGDTQYF.

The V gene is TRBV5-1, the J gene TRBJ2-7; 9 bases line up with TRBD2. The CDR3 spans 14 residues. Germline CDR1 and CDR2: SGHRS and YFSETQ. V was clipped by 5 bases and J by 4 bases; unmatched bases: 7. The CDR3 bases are TGCGCCAGCAGTGAGACTAGCGGATCGTACGAGCAGTACTTC. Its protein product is CASSETSGSYEQYF.

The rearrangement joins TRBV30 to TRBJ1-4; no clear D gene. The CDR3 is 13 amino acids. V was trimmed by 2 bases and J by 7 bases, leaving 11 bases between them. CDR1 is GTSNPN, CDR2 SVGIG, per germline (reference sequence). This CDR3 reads CAWSMQEGEKLFF. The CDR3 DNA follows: TGTGCCTGGAGTATGCAGGAGGGTGAAAAACTGTTTTTT. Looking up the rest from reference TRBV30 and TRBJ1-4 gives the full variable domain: SQTIHQWPATLVQPVGSPLSLECTVEGTSNPNLYWYRQAAGRGLQLLFYSVGIGQISSEVPQNLSASRPQDRQFILSSKKLLLSDSGFYLCAWSMQEGEKLFFGSGTQLSVL.

The CDR3 nucleotides are TGTGCCAGCAGCTCTATGGCAGGGGAAGCGCGTGGCTACACCTTC. Translated: CASSSMAGEARGYTF. The chain links TRBV9 to TRBJ1-2, with D possibly matching TRBD1 (6 bases). Germline V CDR1 and CDR2: SGDLS, YYNGEE. Trimming removed 4 bases from V and 7 bases from J, with 20 bases in between. The CDR3 has 15 residues.

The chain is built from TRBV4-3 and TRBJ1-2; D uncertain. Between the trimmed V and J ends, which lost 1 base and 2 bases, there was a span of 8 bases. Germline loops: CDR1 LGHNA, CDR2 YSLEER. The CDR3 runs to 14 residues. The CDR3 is CASSQGYGNYGYTF. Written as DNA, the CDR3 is TGCGCCAGCAGCCAAGGGTACGGGAACTATGGCTACACCTTC.

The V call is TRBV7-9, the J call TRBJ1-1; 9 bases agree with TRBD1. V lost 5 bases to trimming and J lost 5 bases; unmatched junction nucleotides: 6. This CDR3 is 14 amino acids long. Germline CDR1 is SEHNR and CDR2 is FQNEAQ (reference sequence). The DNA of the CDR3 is TGTGCCAGCAGCCAAAGACAGGGGGGGACTGAAGCTTTCTTT. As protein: CASSQRQGGTEAFF.